This is a list of T cell receptor beta chains from one sample in a study of shared clonotypes between healthy human individuals. TCRdb keeps only in-frame clones here, not all; method: immunoSEQ multiplex PCR. Of about 2 million clones listed, around 95% are singletons. The sequencing input was naive CD4+ T cells sorted from blood. The receptors stem from a man between 18 and 29 years old in good health. The CDR3 runs from the conserved cysteine through the conserved F or W. Each record gives: V gene, clone size, D gene, J gene, CDR3 protein, CDR3 DNA. The D gene is left open where the match is weak. The size entry is marked missing in some rows and otherwise reads once, few, many or a size class.

V gene: TRBV28; clone size: NA; D gene: NA; J gene: TRBJ2-3; CDR3 protein: CASSLPGAGTDTQYF; CDR3 DNA: TGTGCCAGCAGTTTACCGGGGGCAGGCACAGATACGCAGTATTTT
V gene: TRBV9; clone size: NA; D gene: NA; J gene: TRBJ2-7; CDR3 protein: CASSAQAGPSYEQYF; CDR3 DNA: TGTGCCAGCAGCGCCCAAGCAGGGCCATCCTACGAGCAGTACTTC
V gene: TRBV2; clone size: NA; D gene: NA; J gene: TRBJ1-2; CDR3 protein: CASSEATGNYGYTF; CDR3 DNA: TGTGCCAGCAGTGAAGCCACTGGAAACTATGGCTACACCTTC
V gene: TRBV6-1; clone size: NA; D gene: NA; J gene: TRBJ1-4; CDR3 protein: CASSEGRGNEKLFF; CDR3 DNA: TGTGCCAGCAGTGAAGGACGAGGGAATGAAAAACTGTTTTTT
V gene: TRBV9; clone size: NA; D gene: NA; J gene: TRBJ2-2; CDR3 protein: CASSVDGVGELFF; CDR3 DNA: TGTGCCAGCAGCGTAGACGGGGTGGGAGAGCTGTTTTTT
V gene: TRBV11-2; clone size: NA; D gene: TRBD1; J gene: TRBJ2-7; CDR3 protein: CASSPPGQGAEQYF; CDR3 DNA: TGTGCCAGCAGCCCACCGGGACAGGGGGCCGAGCAGTACTTC
V gene: TRBV9; clone size: NA; D gene: NA; J gene: TRBJ1-6; CDR3 protein: CASSAYAGSYNSPLHF; CDR3 DNA: TGTGCCAGCAGCGCATACGCGGGGTCCTATAATTCACCCCTCCACTTT
V gene: TRBV7-8; clone size: NA; D gene: TRBD2; J gene: TRBJ2-7; CDR3 protein: CASSLAGLAGISYEQYF; CDR3 DNA: TGTGCCAGCAGCTTAGCGGGACTAGCGGGGATCTCCTACGAGCAGTACTTC
V gene: TRBV18; clone size: NA; D gene: NA; J gene: TRBJ2-7; CDR3 protein: CASSPDSYEQYF; CDR3 DNA: TGTGCCAGCTCCCCCGATTCCTACGAGCAGTACTTC
V gene: TRBV7-9; clone size: once; D gene: NA; J gene: TRBJ1-1; CDR3 protein: CASSLKRVVDTEAFF; CDR3 DNA: TGTGCCAGCAGTTTAAAACGGGTAGTAGACACTGAAGCTTTCTTT
V gene: TRBV5-4; clone size: NA; D gene: NA; J gene: TRBJ2-5; CDR3 protein: CASSLPSGETQYF; CDR3 DNA: TGTGCCAGCAGCTTGCCCTCGGGAGAGACCCAGTACTTC
V gene: TRBV2; clone size: NA; D gene: NA; J gene: TRBJ1-3; CDR3 protein: CASSAVDRGTGNTIYF; CDR3 DNA: TGTGCCAGCAGTGCAGTAGACAGAGGTACTGGAAACACCATATATTTT
V gene: TRBV11-2; clone size: NA; D gene: NA; J gene: TRBJ2-7; CDR3 protein: CASSRDTVEQYF; CDR3 DNA: TGTGCCAGCAGCAGGGACACAGTCGAGCAGTACTTC
V gene: TRBV5-1; clone size: NA; D gene: TRBD2; J gene: TRBJ2-1; CDR3 protein: CASSAPGTSPNEQFF; CDR3 DNA: TGCGCCAGCAGCGCCCCCGGGACTAGTCCCAATGAGCAGTTCTTC
V gene: TRBV9; clone size: NA; D gene: TRBD1; J gene: TRBJ2-7; CDR3 protein: CASSVEPRGRSGEQYF; CDR3 DNA: TGTGCCAGCAGCGTAGAGCCCAGGGGGCGCTCCGGCGAGCAGTACTTC
V gene: TRBV5-1; clone size: NA; D gene: TRBD2; J gene: TRBJ2-5; CDR3 protein: CASSFQLAGVQETQYF; CDR3 DNA: TGCGCCAGCAGCTTTCAACTAGCGGGGGTTCAAGAGACCCAGTACTTC
V gene: TRBV28; clone size: NA; D gene: NA; J gene: TRBJ1-2; CDR3 protein: CASSGEASRRNGYTF; CDR3 DNA: TGTGCCAGCAGTGGGGAGGCCAGCCGGCGGAATGGCTACACCTTC
V gene: TRBV19; clone size: NA; D gene: NA; J gene: TRBJ1-6; CDR3 protein: CASSMWNSPLHF; CDR3 DNA: TGTGCCAGTAGTATGTGGAATTCACCCCTCCACTTT
V gene: TRBV6-1; clone size: NA; D gene: NA; J gene: TRBJ1-2; CDR3 protein: CASSQEGTLYGYTF; CDR3 DNA: TGTGCCAGCAGTCAGGAAGGGACCCTCTATGGCTACACCTTC
V gene: TRBV7-9; clone size: NA; D gene: TRBD2; J gene: TRBJ2-3; CDR3 protein: CASSLGTSGGTDTQYF; CDR3 DNA: TGTGCCAGCAGCTTAGGGACTAGCGGGGGCACAGATACGCAGTATTTT
V gene: TRBV25-1; clone size: NA; D gene: NA; J gene: TRBJ1-2; CDR3 protein: CASSELIYGYTF; CDR3 DNA: TGTGCCAGCAGTGAATTAATCTATGGCTACACCTTC
V gene: TRBV7-2; clone size: NA; D gene: NA; J gene: TRBJ2-5; CDR3 protein: CASSLVQGLQETQYF; CDR3 DNA: TGTGCCAGCAGCTTAGTCCAGGGCCTACAAGAGACCCAGTACTTC
V gene: TRBV2; clone size: NA; D gene: NA; J gene: TRBJ2-4; CDR3 protein: CASSEATDLNIQYF; CDR3 DNA: TGTGCCAGCAGTGAAGCTACGGACCTAAACATTCAGTACTTC
V gene: TRBV5-4; clone size: NA; D gene: NA; J gene: TRBJ1-1; CDR3 protein: CASRPTHMNTEAFF; CDR3 DNA: TGTGCCAGCAGGCCGACACACATGAACACTGAAGCTTTCTTT
V gene: TRBV11-2; clone size: NA; D gene: NA; J gene: TRBJ1-2; CDR3 protein: CASSSRGNYGYTF; CDR3 DNA: TGTGCCAGCAGCTCCCGGGGCAACTATGGCTACACCTTC
V gene: TRBV7-2; clone size: NA; D gene: TRBD2; J gene: TRBJ2-3; CDR3 protein: CASSLATSGSGTQYF; CDR3 DNA: TGTGCCAGCAGCTTAGCTACTAGCGGGAGCGGTACGCAGTATTTT
V gene: TRBV5-1; clone size: NA; D gene: NA; J gene: TRBJ2-7; CDR3 protein: CASSPVGVTAGSYEQYF; CDR3 DNA: TGCGCCAGCAGCCCCGTGGGTGTTACTGCCGGGTCCTACGAGCAGTACTTC
V gene: TRBV5-6; clone size: NA; D gene: NA; J gene: TRBJ2-3; CDR3 protein: CASRSLSNTQYF; CDR3 DNA: TGTGCCAGCAGATCCTTGTCGAATACGCAGTATTTT
V gene: TRBV19; clone size: NA; D gene: NA; J gene: TRBJ2-5; CDR3 protein: CASSIGLGQGTQYF; CDR3 DNA: TGTGCCAGTAGTATCGGGCTTGGGCAGGGGACCCAGTACTTC
V gene: TRBV30; clone size: NA; D gene: TRBD2; J gene: TRBJ2-1; CDR3 protein: CAWGLAGGPYNEQFF; CDR3 DNA: TGTGCCTGGGGGCTAGCGGGAGGACCTTACAATGAGCAGTTCTTC
V gene: TRBV6-1; clone size: NA; D gene: NA; J gene: TRBJ1-1; CDR3 protein: CASSAIKNTEAFF; CDR3 DNA: TGTGCCAGCAGTGCTATCAAGAACACTGAAGCTTTCTTT
V gene: TRBV5-1; clone size: NA; D gene: NA; J gene: TRBJ2-5; CDR3 protein: CASMGGEETQYF; CDR3 DNA: TGCGCCAGCATGGGGGGTGAGGAGACCCAGTACTTC
V gene: TRBV5-4; clone size: once; D gene: TRBD2; J gene: TRBJ2-7; CDR3 protein: CASSPRTSGWGGEQYF; CDR3 DNA: TGTGCCAGCAGCCCCCGGACTAGCGGGTGGGGGGGCGAGCAGTACTTC
V gene: TRBV10-3; clone size: NA; D gene: NA; J gene: TRBJ1-4; CDR3 protein: CAISDRGGAEKLFF; CDR3 DNA: TGTGCCATCAGTGATCGGGGGGGTGCTGAAAAACTGTTTTTT
V gene: TRBV28; clone size: NA; D gene: NA; J gene: TRBJ1-1; CDR3 protein: CASSLGGAGSTEAFF; CDR3 DNA: TGTGCCAGCAGTTTAGGGGGGGCAGGGAGCACTGAAGCTTTCTTT
V gene: TRBV5-1; clone size: once; D gene: TRBD1; J gene: TRBJ2-5; CDR3 protein: CASSLGSGQTRETQYF; CDR3 DNA: TGCGCCAGCAGCTTGGGCTCGGGACAGACTCGAGAGACCCAGTACTTC
V gene: TRBV9; clone size: NA; D gene: NA; J gene: TRBJ2-7; CDR3 protein: CASSTDGLPDEQYF; CDR3 DNA: TGTGCCAGCAGCACCGACGGCCTACCTGACGAGCAGTACTTC
V gene: TRBV27; clone size: once; D gene: TRBD1; J gene: TRBJ1-6; CDR3 protein: CASSGQGAWPLHF; CDR3 DNA: TGTGCCAGCTCTGGACAGGGAGCGTGGCCCCTCCACTTT
V gene: TRBV7-6; clone size: NA; D gene: TRBD1; J gene: TRBJ2-7; CDR3 protein: CASSPPRDRLGEQYF; CDR3 DNA: TGTGCCAGCAGCCCTCCTCGGGACAGGTTAGGCGAGCAGTACTTC
V gene: TRBV28; clone size: NA; D gene: NA; J gene: TRBJ1-1; CDR3 protein: CASSLEQNTEAFF; CDR3 DNA: TGTGCCAGCAGTTTAGAGCAGAACACTGAAGCTTTCTTT
V gene: TRBV5-4; clone size: NA; D gene: TRBD1; J gene: TRBJ1-1; CDR3 protein: CASSTGGRETEAFF; CDR3 DNA: TGTGCCAGCAGTACAGGGGGCAGGGAAACTGAAGCTTTCTTT
V gene: TRBV4-1; clone size: NA; D gene: NA; J gene: TRBJ2-7; CDR3 protein: CASSPSLRSYEQYF; CDR3 DNA: TGCGCCAGCAGCCCGAGCCTCAGATCCTACGAGCAGTACTTC
V gene: TRBV5-1; clone size: NA; D gene: TRBD1; J gene: TRBJ1-6; CDR3 protein: CASSAGQGDNSPLHF; CDR3 DNA: TGCGCCAGCAGCGCGGGACAGGGGGATAATTCACCCCTCCACTTT
V gene: TRBV28; clone size: NA; D gene: TRBD1; J gene: TRBJ1-2; CDR3 protein: CASSSQGAPGYTF; CDR3 DNA: TGTGCCAGCAGTTCACAGGGGGCGCCTGGCTACACCTTC
V gene: TRBV5-4; clone size: NA; D gene: TRBD2; J gene: TRBJ2-7; CDR3 protein: CASSPTPLAGDIEQYF; CDR3 DNA: TGTGCCAGCAGCCCCACTCCCCTAGCGGGAGATATCGAGCAGTACTTC
V gene: TRBV9; clone size: NA; D gene: NA; J gene: TRBJ1-1; CDR3 protein: CASSVAGRLNTEAFF; CDR3 DNA: TGTGCCAGCAGCGTAGCTGGACGGCTGAACACTGAAGCTTTCTTT
V gene: TRBV6-6; clone size: NA; D gene: NA; J gene: TRBJ2-7; CDR3 protein: CASSTQTQLSYEQYF; CDR3 DNA: TGTGCCAGCAGTACCCAGACACAGCTCTCCTACGAGCAGTACTTC
V gene: TRBV5-4; clone size: few; D gene: NA; J gene: TRBJ2-7; CDR3 protein: CASSPGLLLYEQYF; CDR3 DNA: TGTGCCAGCAGCCCAGGACTACTCCTCTACGAGCAGTACTTC
V gene: TRBV5-1; clone size: NA; D gene: TRBD1; J gene: TRBJ2-7; CDR3 protein: CASSRSPPGQGYHEQYF; CDR3 DNA: TGCGCCAGCAGCCGATCCCCCCCGGGACAGGGGTACCACGAGCAGTACTTC
V gene: TRBV4-3; clone size: NA; D gene: NA; J gene: TRBJ1-1; CDR3 protein: CASSLRDTNTEAFF; CDR3 DNA: TGCGCCAGCAGCCTCCGGGACACCAACACTGAAGCTTTCTTT
V gene: TRBV30; clone size: NA; D gene: NA; J gene: TRBJ2-3; CDR3 protein: CAWTRGNTDTQYF; CDR3 DNA: TGTGCCTGGACGAGGGGGAACACAGATACGCAGTATTTT
V gene: TRBV7-2; clone size: NA; D gene: NA; J gene: TRBJ2-3; CDR3 protein: CASRRTSTDTQYF; CDR3 DNA: TGTGCCAGCAGGCGGACTAGCACAGATACGCAGTATTTT
V gene: TRBV18; clone size: NA; D gene: NA; J gene: TRBJ2-1; CDR3 protein: CASTGTSGREQFF; CDR3 DNA: TGTGCCAGTACGGGGACCTCGGGAAGGGAGCAGTTCTTC
V gene: TRBV25-1; clone size: NA; D gene: NA; J gene: TRBJ2-5; CDR3 protein: CASSLGRTQETQYF; CDR3 DNA: TGTGCCAGCAGTCTTGGCAGAACACAAGAGACCCAGTACTTC
V gene: TRBV25-1; clone size: NA; D gene: NA; J gene: TRBJ2-6; CDR3 protein: CASRRGSGANVLTF; CDR3 DNA: TGTGCCAGCCGACGGGGGTCTGGGGCCAACGTCCTGACTTTC